Here is one T cell receptor (beta chain) with its context. Its cognate antigen is unknown. Trimming shortened V by 4 bases and J by 4 bases, and 15 bases separated the two germline ends. Per the germline V gene, CDR1 is SGHNT and CDR2 is YYREEE (reference sequence). The CDR3 runs 15 residues. This record belongs to a study of cytomegalovirus exposure and HLA in healthy donors. PCR amplification relied on 60 Vbeta primers (plus 13 Jbeta primers). Measured with immunoSEQ multiplex PCR; TCRdb has only the in-frame clones, and not every one. Altogether 150,000 to 200,000 clones are present, roughly 80% being singletons, with the ten largest covering over 4.5%. Points from the study as a whole: Excluded were some V segments that proved indistinguishable, including TRBV6-2 and TRBV6-3. A link between a missense DCLRE1C variant and TCR beta V- and J-gene trimming emerged from a later analysis. An apparent linkage of common viral pathogens to several of the most significant clusters emerged in a later analysis.

The TCR comes from a male donor in good health and CMV-seronegative. The specimen sequenced was PBMCs. J is TRBJ2-1 and V is TRBV5-4; perhaps TRBD2 as D (6 bases). This CDR3 is CASSLTTSGYNEQFF. DNA for the CDR3: TGTGCCAGCAGCCTAACGACGAGCGGGTACAATGAGCAGTTCTTC.